This T cell receptor beta chain was captured in a study of STAT5B mutations in CD4+ large granular lymphocyte leukemia (dated by TCRdb to between 2021 and 2022). Some background on the complete study: Among the healthy controls, the CDR3 'QG' motif was associated with a particular HLA allele. The study compared the TCRbeta repertoires of patients with CD4+ T-cell large granular lymphocyte leukemia against those of healthy blood donors. Flow cytometry on FACSCanto II or FACSVerse showed that the purified fractions were more than 95% pure among lymphocytes.

The CDR3 starts with the cysteine, ends with the phenylalanine, and has 15 residues. Of all the DNA, just the CDR3 is kept, 45 bases in frame from base 1. The germline V gene (reference sequence) supplies CDR1 SGHNT and CDR2 YYREEE. The germline ends are 7 bases apart after V is trimmed by 0 bases and J by 1 base. TCRbeta rearrangements were sequenced from genomic DNA using the immunoSEQ assay at survey resolution. Processing in the source paper ran as follows. In the TCR sequencing data, the smallest productive clonotype frequency that could be detected was 2.59 x 10-5. Only productive TCRbeta rearrangements, meaning sequences that were complete and in-frame, were kept for the analyses. Simpson clonality, calculated in the immunoSEQ Analyzer version 3.0, was used as the measure of sample clonality. Based on frequency, clones were grouped as very rare, small, medium, large (1-20%) or hyperexpanded (>20%). OLGA 1.2.3 estimated generation probabilities, VDJtools produced V-gene circos plots, VDJdb was queried for specificities, and GLIPH identified CDR3 motifs. In its TCRdb copy, this immuneACCESS table keeps in-frame sequences only and misses some clones. Where compared with another copy, unresolved V genes explain less than half of these, and the others have no known cause. Clonal size and the V and J genes are those of that table, whereas D and trimming came from the DNA. The sample data list tens of thousands of clones, and 65% to 70% of these were observed just once. Of the sample, 1.5% to 2% falls within the top ten clones.

Turning to this clone: Its antigen is currently not known. The record has no base qualities; no much larger clone is one base away.

The healthy control group was made up of some 38 blood donors, and the Finnish Red Cross blood service supplied their buffy coats. All TCR-sequenced material derived from peripheral blood: patient blood samples and healthy donor buffy coats. Peripheral blood mononuclear cells were isolated by Ficoll-Hypaque gradient centrifugation. CD4+ cells were magnetically purified from the buffy coats of healthy controls. The Gentra Puregene Cell and Tissue kit was used for genomic DNA extraction, and quantification was performed on a Qubit 2.0 fluorometer. General findings and caveats noted by the study authors: Each patient's main leukemic clonotypes were private, but roughly a quarter of these clonotypes showed up at low frequency in the non-leukemic repertoires of other patients. Data were not HLA-matched; higher clonality in CD4+ versus CD8+ T-LGLL could reflect the relatively small sample size. CD4-sorted patient repertoires appeared more clonal than healthy CD4+ repertoires, and this difference persisted after removing the putative leukemic clones. TRBV06-family usage was enriched among the top patient clones (8/27) compared with healthy controls (2/35).

The specimen sequenced was CD4+ T cells from blood buffy coats. This sequence originates from a human donor in good health. The rearranged segments are TRBV5-4 and TRBJ1-4; there is no confident call for the D gene. The DNA sequence is as follows: TGTGCCAGCAGCTTGGCCGGCAGAACTAATGAAAAACTGTTTTTT. This sequence encodes CASSLAGRTNEKLFF.